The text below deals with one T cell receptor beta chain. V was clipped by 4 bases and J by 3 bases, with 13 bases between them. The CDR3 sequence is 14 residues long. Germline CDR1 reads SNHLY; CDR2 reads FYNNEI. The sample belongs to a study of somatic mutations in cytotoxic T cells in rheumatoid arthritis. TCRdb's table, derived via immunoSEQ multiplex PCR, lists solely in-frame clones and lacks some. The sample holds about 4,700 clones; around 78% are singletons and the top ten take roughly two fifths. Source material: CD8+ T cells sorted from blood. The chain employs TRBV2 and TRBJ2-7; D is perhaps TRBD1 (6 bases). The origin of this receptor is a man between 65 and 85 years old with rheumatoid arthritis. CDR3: CASSAWTEGYEQYF. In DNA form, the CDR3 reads TGTGCCAGCAGTGCATGGACAGAAGGCTACGAGCAGTACTTC.